Following are 21 T cell receptor beta chains from one sample sequenced in a study of technical replicates of blood from several donors. Clones were sequenced by immunoSEQ multiplex PCR, and TCRdb holds only the in-frame ones, with some missing. The sample consists of tens of thousands of clones, 94% of them appearing once. Sequenced input: T cells isolated from PBMCs. The origin of the receptors is a human donor in good health.

The chain has TRBV5-5 and TRBJ2-7; D is uncertain. CDR1 SGHKS and CDR2 YYEKEE come from the germline V gene (reference sequence). This CDR3 has 12 residues. Trimming pared 2 bases from V and 0 bases from J, leaving 3 bases between. The CDR3 DNA is TGTGCCAGCAGCTTAGCCTCCTACGAGCAGTACTTC. Protein sequence: CASSLASYEQYF.

V gene TRBV18 combines with J gene TRBJ1-5; D possibly corresponds to TRBD1 (5 bases). V was cut by 3 bases and J by 3 bases, with 9 bases left in between. Germline V CDR1 and CDR2: KGHSH, LQKENI. This CDR3 spans 14 amino acids. As DNA, the CDR3 is TGTGCCAGCTCACCGCAGGGAAACAATCAGCCCCAGCATTTT. Protein sequence: CASSPQGNNQPQHF.

V and J are TRBV6-5 and TRBJ1-1; D is undetermined. Germline V gene data show CDR1 as MNHEY and CDR2 as SVGAGI. The CDR3 consists of 15 residues. The ends were cut back, 6 bases at V and 0 bases at J, with 14 bases in the middle. Here the CDR3 reads CASRLVRHMNTEAFF. The DNA of the CDR3 is TGTGCCAGCAGGCTAGTAAGGCACATGAACACTGAAGCTTTCTTT.

V gene TRBV5-1 combines with J gene TRBJ2-5, with 8 bases identical to TRBD1. The CDR3 runs to 17 residues. Germline CDR1 is SGHRS and CDR2 is YFSETQ. Trimming took 5 bases from V and 6 from J; bases not matched to a gene: 18. The CDR3 sequence is CASRPLGTGRLSKTQYF. The CDR3 DNA reads as TGCGCCAGCAGACCGTTAGGGACAGGCCGCCTTTCGAAGACCCAGTACTTC.

The genes are TRBV6-5 and TRBJ1-6; 9 bases fit TRBD1. This CDR3 is built from 13 residues. The germline CDR1 and CDR2 sequences are MNHEY and SVGAGI. V lost 6 bases and J lost 10; bases outside the gene matches: 4. The DNA for the CDR3 is TGTGCCAGCAGGACAGGGGGGGGATCACCCCTCCACTTT. Translation: CASRTGGGSPLHF.

The chain employs TRBV11-3 and TRBJ1-5, with D uncertain. Germline V gene data show CDR1 as SGHNT and CDR2 as YENEEA. The CDR3 is made up of 13 amino acids. Between the trimmed V and J ends, which lost 2 bases and 6 bases, there was a span of 8 bases. DNA for the CDR3: TGTGCCAGCAGCTTAAACGAGGCTCAGCCCCAGCATTTT. Translated: CASSLNEAQPQHF. The full variable domain, completed using reference TRBV11-3 and TRBJ1-5, is EAGVVQSPRYKIIEKKQPVAFWCNPISGHNTLYWYLQNLGQGPELLIRYENEEAVDDSQLPKDRFSAERLKGVDSTLKIQPAELGDSAVYLCASSLNEAQPQHFGDGTRLSIL.

The chain combines TRBV13 with TRBJ2-1, with D possibly TRBD2 on 7 matching bases. The CDR3 runs to 17 residues. Germline-derived CDR1 and CDR2 are PRHDT and FYEKMQ (reference sequence). V was trimmed by 5 bases and J by 5 bases, leaving 22 bases between them. CDR3 bases: TGTGCCAGCAGCCTCCAAAGGGGGAGGGCCAAGGACAATGAGCAGTTCTTC. It codes for CASSLQRGRAKDNEQFF.

The gene calls are TRBV18 and TRBJ1-1; D is unclear. The germline V and J ends were trimmed by 1 base and 7 bases, with 10 bases remaining between them. Germline lookup yields CDR1 KGHSH and CDR2 LQKENI. The CDR3 has 13 residues. The CDR3 is CASSPLFPDEAFF. Here the CDR3 DNA reads TGTGCCAGCTCACCACTGTTCCCAGATGAAGCTTTCTTT.

This chain links TRBV6-6 with TRBJ1-5, with a weak D call TRBD1 (5 bases). The CDR3 is 14 amino acids. In germline, CDR1 is MNHNY, CDR2 SVGAGI (reference sequence). V gave up 10 bases and J gave up 11 bases, with 24 bases separating them. CDR3 coding DNA: TGTGCCACCATCTATGGGGCAGTAAGCCAGGCCCAGCATTTT. Its translation: CATIYGAVSQAQHF.

The V gene is TRBV6-5, the J gene TRBJ1-5; possible D gene TRBD1, 5 bases. Between the trimmed V and J ends, which lost 0 bases and 4 bases, there was a span of 10 bases. This CDR3 is 15 amino acids long. CDR1 and CDR2 (germline): MNHEY, SVGAGI. CDR3 coding DNA: TGTGCCAGCAGTTACTCGATGGGGCTTAATCAGCCCCAGCATTTT. Its translation: CASSYSMGLNQPQHF.

The chain couples TRBV7-9 to TRBJ2-7; D may be TRBD1 (5 bases). Germline CDR1 and CDR2: SEHNR and FQNEAQ (reference sequence). The CDR3 sequence is 16 residues long. V was cut by 1 base and J by 0 bases, with 13 bases left in between. The CDR3 DNA follows: TGTGCCAGCAGCTTAGTCCAGGGCCCTCTCTCCTACGAGCAGTACTTC. Translated: CASSLVQGPLSYEQYF.

The chain employs TRBV9 and TRBJ2-2; 8 positions match TRBD1. The germline CDR1 and CDR2 sequences are SGDLS and YYNGEE. The V and J ends lost 7 bases and 4 bases, in that order; junction bases with no gene match: 3. CDR3 length: 13 amino acids. Written as DNA, the CDR3 is TGTGCCAGCTCACAGGGGGGCACCGGGGAGCTGTTTTTT. Translating gives CASSQGGTGELFF.

The chain employs TRBV15 and TRBJ1-3; D is uncertain. The CDR3 extends over 15 amino acids. Per germline, CDR1 LNHNV and CDR2 YYDKDF (reference sequence). V was trimmed by 1 base and J by 0 bases, leaving 7 bases between them. CDR3 nucleotide sequence: TGTGCCACCAGCAGAGGCGCGTACTCTGGAAACACCATATATTTT. Residues: CATSRGAYSGNTIYF.

The V call is TRBV5-4, the J call TRBJ2-7, with 9 bases that match TRBD1. Germline V lookup: CDR1 SGHNT, CDR2 YYREEE (reference sequence). The trim removed 2 bases at V and 3 bases at J, leaving 3 bases unmatched. The CDR3 has 14 amino acids. The CDR3 sequence is CASSFGQGFYEQYF. In DNA, the CDR3 is TGTGCCAGCAGCTTCGGACAGGGGTTCTACGAGCAGTACTTC.

The chain joins TRBV28 to TRBJ1-5; the match to TRBD1 covers 10 bases. This CDR3 contains 15 residues. Germline loops: CDR1 MDHEN, CDR2 SYDVKM. Germline trimming cut 4 bases from V and 2 bases from J; bases unmatched to any gene: 2. The CDR3 region is CASSWTGGGNQPQHF. In DNA, the CDR3 is TGTGCCAGCAGTTGGACAGGGGGAGGCAATCAGCCCCAGCATTTT.

The chain couples TRBV29-1 to TRBJ2-3; D call uncertain. Trimming took off 6 bases at V and 1 base at J, with 17 bases between the two ends. CDR1 is SQVTM and CDR2 is ANQGSEA in the germline V gene. The CDR3 has 15 amino acids. The CDR3 coding sequence is TGCAGCGTCGGCGGTTGGAGCGTTCGCACAGATACGCAGTATTTT. This codes for CSVGGWSVRTDTQYF.

V gene TRBV5-4 combines with J gene TRBJ2-7; TRBD2 aligns across 14 bases. The CDR3 extends over 17 amino acids. V trimming: 4 bases; J trimming: 2 bases; junction bases outside the gene matches: 8. Germline V gene sequence: CDR1 SGHNT, CDR2 YYREEE (reference sequence). DNA of the CDR3: TGTGCCAGCAGCGCCGGGACTAGCGGGAGTCAGCCCTACGAGCAGTACTTC. This sequence encodes CASSAGTSGSQPYEQYF.

The gene calls are TRBV6-8 and TRBJ2-5; possibly TRBD2 for D (5 bases). There are 12 residues in the CDR3. V lost 8 bases and J lost 5, with 12 bases in between. Germline CDR1 MNHGY, CDR2 SAAAGT. The CDR3 DNA reads TGTGCCAGCCACACTCGGGGTGAGACCCAGTACTTC. It encodes CASHTRGETQYF.

The chain recombines TRBV7-9 with TRBJ2-5; TRBD1 agrees at 8 bases. V gave up 1 base and J gave up 1 base; unmatched junction bases: 5. Germline V gene sequence: CDR1 SEHNR, CDR2 FQNEAQ (reference sequence). This CDR3 spans 16 amino acids. CDR3 amino acids: CASSLGSGGRQETQYF. CDR3 DNA sequence: TGTGCCAGCAGCTTAGGGTCAGGGGGCCGCCAAGAGACCCAGTACTTC.

This chain joins TRBV10-1 and TRBJ2-3; TRBD2 matches at 11 bases. The CDR3 extends over 15 amino acids. The trim removed 5 bases at V and 0 bases at J, leaving 1 base unmatched. Germline-derived CDR1 and CDR2 are WNHNN and SYGVQD (reference sequence). CDR3 loop: CASSTSGGSTDTQYF. CDR3 sequence (DNA): TGCGCCAGCAGTACTAGCGGGGGAAGCACAGATACGCAGTATTTT.

The chain uses TRBV11-2 and TRBJ2-3, with unresolved D. V was pared by 0 bases and J by 3 bases, with 4 bases between. This CDR3 contains 13 residues. Germline CDR1 reads SGHAT; CDR2 reads FQNNGV. The CDR3 protein is CASSLEETDTQYF. The CDR3 DNA reads as TGTGCCAGCAGCTTAGAGGAGACAGATACGCAGTATTTT.